This T cell receptor beta chain was sequenced for a study of control samples from healthy donors and cancer patients. From germline, CDR1 is SGHRS and CDR2 YFSETQ. V gave up 6 bases and J gave up 6 bases; unmatched junction bases: 12. This CDR3 is built from 14 residues. This clone has a single count. Assay used: immunoSEQ multiplex PCR; TCRdb lists only in-frame clones, some missing. The top ten clones hold 4.5% to 6% of a sample with 150,000 or so clones, roughly 94% of them seen once. The TCR originated in a man in his forties or fifties in good health. The chain couples TRBV5-1 to TRBJ2-7; 7 bases line up with TRBD1. Input material: blood. CDR3 amino acids: CASTPSGRQGEQYF. Written as DNA, the CDR3 is TGCGCCAGCACCCCCTCAGGGCGACAGGGCGAGCAGTACTTC. Together with reference TRBV5-1 and TRBJ2-7, the CDR3 gives the full variable domain: KAGVTQTPRYLIKTRGQQVTLSCSPISGHRSVSWYQQTPGQGLQFLFEYFSETQRNKGNFPGRFSGRQFSNSRSEMNVSTLELGDSALYLCASTPSGRQGEQYFGPGTRLTVT.